One TCR beta chain is described in this entry. Its antigen remains unknown. The data belong to a study of yellow fever vaccine responses in identical twins. Findings and caveats of the study: Twins' vaccine T cell responses were reported to seem partly convergent and partly personalized.

V was pared by 3 bases and J by 6 bases, with 12 bases between. This CDR3 region has 13 residues. The germline gives CDR1 SEHNR, CDR2 FQNEAQ (reference sequence). TCRdb independently ran MiXCR on the RT-PCR reads; one entry per CDR3 protein. The sample records 5,000 or so distinct CDR3 sequences, roughly 86% being singletons. The J gene is TRBJ2-7, the V gene TRBV7-9, with D possibly matching TRBD2 (6 bases). Sequenced material: T cells from blood (PBMCs), unsorted or a sorted subset (not recorded which), taken before or after yellow fever vaccination (not recorded which). This receptor was obtained from a young woman who received the yellow fever vaccine. The CDR3 nucleotides read TGTGCCAGCAGCTTTGGGATGGGGGGCGAGCAGTACTTC. It encodes CASSFGMGGEQYF.